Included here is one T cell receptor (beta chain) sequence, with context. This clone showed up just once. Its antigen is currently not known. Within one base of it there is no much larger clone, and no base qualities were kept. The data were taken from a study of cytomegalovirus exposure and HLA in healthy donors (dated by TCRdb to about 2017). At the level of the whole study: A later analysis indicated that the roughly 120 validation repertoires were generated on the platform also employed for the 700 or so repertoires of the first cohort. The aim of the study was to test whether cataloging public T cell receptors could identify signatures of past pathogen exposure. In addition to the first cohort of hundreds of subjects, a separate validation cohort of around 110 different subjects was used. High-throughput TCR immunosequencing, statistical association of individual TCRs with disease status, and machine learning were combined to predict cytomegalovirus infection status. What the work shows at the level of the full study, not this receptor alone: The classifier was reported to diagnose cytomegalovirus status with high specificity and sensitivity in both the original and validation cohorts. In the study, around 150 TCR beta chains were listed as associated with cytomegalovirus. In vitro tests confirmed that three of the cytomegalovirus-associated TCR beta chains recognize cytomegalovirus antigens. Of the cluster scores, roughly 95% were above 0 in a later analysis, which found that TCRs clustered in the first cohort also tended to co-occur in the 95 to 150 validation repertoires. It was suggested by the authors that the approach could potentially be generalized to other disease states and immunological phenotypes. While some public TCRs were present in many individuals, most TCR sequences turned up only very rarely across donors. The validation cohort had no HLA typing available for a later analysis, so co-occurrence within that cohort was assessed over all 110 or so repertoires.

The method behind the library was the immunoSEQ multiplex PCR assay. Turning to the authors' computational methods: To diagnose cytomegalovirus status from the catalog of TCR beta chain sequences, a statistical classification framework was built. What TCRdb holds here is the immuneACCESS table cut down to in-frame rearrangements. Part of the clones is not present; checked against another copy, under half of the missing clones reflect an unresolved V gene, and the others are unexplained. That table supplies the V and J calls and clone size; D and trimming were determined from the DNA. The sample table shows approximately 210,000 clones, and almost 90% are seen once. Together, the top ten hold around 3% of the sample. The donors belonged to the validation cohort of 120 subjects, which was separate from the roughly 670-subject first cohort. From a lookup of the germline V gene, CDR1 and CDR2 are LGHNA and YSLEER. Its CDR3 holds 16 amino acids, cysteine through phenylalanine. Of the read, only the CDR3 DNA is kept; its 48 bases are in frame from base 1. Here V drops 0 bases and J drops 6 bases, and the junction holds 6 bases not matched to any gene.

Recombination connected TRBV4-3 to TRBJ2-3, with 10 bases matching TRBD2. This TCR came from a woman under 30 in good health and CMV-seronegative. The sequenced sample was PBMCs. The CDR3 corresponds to CASSQDPSGSPDTQYF. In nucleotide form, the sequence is TGCGCCAGCAGCCAAGACCCTAGCGGGAGCCCGGATACGCAGTATTTT.